The TCR beta chain under discussion was sequenced for a study of cytomegalovirus exposure and HLA in healthy donors (dated by TCRdb to the late 2010s). At the level of the whole study: In an earlier analysis of roughly 590 of the donors, 276 Gb of sequence data and approximately 100 million unique TCR beta sequences from approximately 180 million T cells were reported. An early release covering over 500 HLA-typed donors comprised around 300 gigabases of sequencing data and 85 million or so unique TCR sequences. Of the 350 to 400 genotyped donors, approximately 83% fell in the genetic ancestry cluster associated with self-reported Caucasian donors. The study aimed to test whether signatures of past pathogen exposure could be identified by cataloging public T cell receptors. The study profiled the T cell repertoires of some 610 subjects by immunosequencing and related them to cytomegalovirus serostatus. Besides the first cohort of about 730 subjects, a separate validation cohort made up of 90 to 150 different subjects was used. High-throughput TCR immunosequencing, statistical association of individual TCRs with disease status, and machine learning were combined to predict cytomegalovirus infection status. To study patterns of TCR occurrence, a later analysis re-analyzed previously published TCR beta repertoires from several hundred donors and added high-resolution HLA genotyping. In the later analysis, no new phenotypic data were used to find candidate immune exposures; instead, reliance was placed on TCR beta sequences and their occurrence across donors. An earlier analysis of 587 of the donors used high-throughput TCR beta sequencing to judge whether each TCR beta V gene segment behaved as functional or pseudogenic. Donor age, sex, ethnicity and CMV serostatus were compiled together with the repertoire data. In a later genetic analysis, genome-wide SNP genotypes for about 55% of the roughly 700 donors were used, and that subset was treated as a discovery cohort. All discovery cohort repertoires had been generated on a single sequencing platform. HLA typing included class I and class II loci at four-digit resolution. The number of donors typed differed by locus, with 629-630 for A, B, C, DRB1 and DQB1, 522 for DQA1, about 610 for DPA1, and around 460 for DPB1. Because of strong linkage in the cohort, roughly five DR-DQ haplotypes were treated as single units for association and clustering. Across under 500 genotyped donors of the cohort, an average of roughly 250,000 unique TCR beta nucleotide sequences per donor were sequenced, and approximately 17% of those sequences were non-productive. General study outcomes and caveats: This cohort had only TCR beta chains sequenced, and the lack of alpha or paired-chain data limited which features could be detected. A later analysis found that most CMV-associated TCR beta chains appeared HLA-restricted, with HLA associations seemingly driven largely by CMV exposure. A later analysis associated 17,000 or so TCR beta sequences with specific HLA alleles at a false discovery rate of 0.05. Some IMGT-functional V segments, including TRBV6-2 and TRBV6-3, could not be told apart with the 87-base-pair reads, so those segments were excluded. Compared with equally common non-associated chains, HLA-associated TCR beta chains in a later analysis were more clonally expanded and had lower generation probabilities. Over 15 rarely observed V segments, including chromosome 9 orphons, were excluded from the earlier analysis of a few hundred of the donors because counts were too low. A later analysis found that TCR association rates varied across HLA loci, with DRB1 alleles showing the most associated TCRs and HLA-C alleles the fewest. Correlated functional status among segregating V segments might reflect linkage disequilibrium, but an unknown experimental factor could not be ruled out. In a later analysis, several top co-occurrence clusters were reported to appear linked to parvovirus B19, influenza, CMV and Epstein-Barr virus. Assigning TCR associations to individual alleles was difficult when HLA alleles, especially DR and DQ, strongly co-occurred. The classifier was reported to diagnose cytomegalovirus status with high specificity and sensitivity in both the original and validation cohorts. A total of about 150 TCR beta chains were listed by the study as associated with cytomegalovirus. According to the authors, the approach could potentially be generalized to other disease states and immunological phenotypes. HLA typing was unavailable for some donors at each locus, so association tests used only the typed subset. In a later genetic analysis, a missense DCLRE1C variant was associated with V-gene and J-gene trimming of TCR beta chains, and the association was replicated in an independent cohort. The presence/absence analyses assumed that sequencing depth was roughly uniform across donors, and that assumption may not be true. According to a later genetic analysis, donors in an Asian-associated ancestry cluster had fewer N-insertions in productive TCRs than the roughly 700-donor mean. A further reported finding was that TCR beta sequences accurately predicted the HLA-A and HLA-B alleles for most subjects in the first cohort. Most TCR sequences were observed very rarely across donors, whereas some public TCRs were present in many individuals. The only immune exposure information available for the cohort was CMV serostatus. In vitro tests confirmed that a few of the cytomegalovirus-associated TCR beta chains recognize cytomegalovirus antigens. A group of highly shared sequence variants was considered likely to be a technical artifact of the sequencing pipeline. Broadly in line with IMGT annotations, most TCR beta V segments showed up in productive rearrangements about 90% or about 30% of the time in an earlier analysis of 587 of the donors.

For this clone: Its antigen has not been determined. Qualities for individual bases were not recorded, and no much larger clone is one base off.

In total, around 600 healthy bone marrow donors made up the cohort. All cohort members were sampled while nominally healthy, although unrecorded immune exposures were likely present. The donor was CMV seronegative and was included in the group of about 400 seronegative cohort members. A peripheral blood sample was collected from each donor, and TCR beta sequencing was performed on peripheral blood mononuclear cells. The Qiagen DNeasy Blood Extraction Kit was used to extract genomic DNA from the blood cell samples. To prepare the library, the immunoSEQ multiplex PCR assay was applied. For the multiplex PCR, a mixture combining 60 forward primers for TCR Vbeta segments and 13 reverse primers for TCR Jbeta segments was used. Amplification of the CDR3 region of rearranged TCR beta genes was performed with a multiplex PCR assay on genomic DNA. On the Illumina HiSeq System, the amplified TCR beta libraries were sequenced as 87-base-pair reads. As for how the authors treated the data: In a later analysis, 70 million to 95 million unique TCR beta chains were counted across the approximately 640 repertoires, and around 10 million of these chains were shared by at least two donors. To remove PCR and sequencing errors, raw reads were error-corrected and collapsed into unique sequences using a nearest-neighbor algorithm that merged closely related sequences. Alignment of CDR3 sequences to IMGT reference sequences was used to assign V, D and J gene segments. For a sequence to be retained, a match of at least six nucleotides to both a V gene segment and a J gene segment was required. Rearrangements were classified as productive when the CDR3 lacked stop codons and remained in frame with V and J, and all other rearrangements were classified as non-productive. Following IMGT convention, CDR3 was defined as the stretch from the second conserved V-encoded cysteine to the conserved J-encoded phenylalanine. Sequences without an unambiguous match to a single V gene segment were excluded from the earlier analysis of about 640 of the donors. In an earlier analysis of a few hundred of the donors, a V segment was called functional when productive rearrangements were above 56.7%, and segregating when the standard deviation between donors exceeded 5%. To diagnose cytomegalovirus status from the catalog of TCR beta chain sequences, a statistical classification framework was built. In a later analysis, V and J genes were assigned by comparing TCR nucleotide sequences against IMGT/GENE-DB human TR gene sequences. In a later analysis, CDR3 sequences and most-parsimonious VDJ recombination scenarios were assigned using the TCRdist pipeline. In a later analysis, each TCR beta chain was defined by its CDR3 amino acid sequence together with its V-gene family, and reads without a unique V-gene family were excluded. In a later analysis, some 600 highly shared, low-generation-probability nucleotide sequences were removed to address suspected cross-contamination and a sequencing artifact. A later analysis calculated a clonal expansion index for each public chain from normalized within-repertoire ranks of inferred template counts. In a later analysis, generation probabilities were computed using a VDJ recombination model fitted to out-of-frame rearrangements, and the results were checked against IGoR. In a later analysis, hypergeometric tests were used to score TCR-TCR, TCR-HLA and TCR-CMV co-occurrence, with a repertoire-size bias correction applied to TCR pairs. In a later analysis, false discovery rates were estimated by permuting HLA or CMV assignments 20 times. In a later analysis, co-occurring TCRs were grouped with DBSCAN, and TCRdist sequence similarity was added when clustering was performed within HLA-allele-positive subsets. Repertoires with fewer than 30,000 or more than 120,000 public chains, plus five repertoires with anomalous nucleotide sharing, were excluded from co-occurrence clustering. TCRdb provides this immuneACCESS table in a form limited to in-frame rearrangements. Some clones are lacking; in checked studies, under half of them reflect an unresolved V gene, and why the rest are absent is not known. The DNA gave D and trimming, while V, J and clone size come from that table. In all, the sample holds 120,000 or so clones, and approximately 80% of those were seen once. The ten largest clones capture around 1.4% of the sample.

Taken from cysteine to phenylalanine, the CDR3 has 11 residues. Solely the CDR3 DNA is kept, with 33 bases framed from the first base. V is cut by 7 bases and J by 5 bases, and the space between the germline ends is 11 bases. Looking up the germline V gene (reference sequence) yields CDR1 DFQATT and CDR2 SNEGSKA. Sequencing used PBMCs. This sequence uses TRBV20-1 and TRBJ1-1; perhaps TRBD1 is the D gene, with 5 bases matching. This sequence originates from a woman younger than 30 in good health and CMV-seronegative. The CDR3: CSGGEATEAFF. The DNA reads TGCAGTGGGGGGGAAGCAACTGAAGCTTTCTTT.